This T cell receptor beta chain is from a study of shared clonotypes between healthy human individuals (dated by TCRdb to the early 2020s). Looking at the study overall: A few men and a couple of women, aged 18 to 49 years, made up the cohort. Per donor, three plates each were used for CD4 naive and CD4 memory, two for CD8 naive, and one for CD8 memory. To estimate repertoire size and how much clonotype sharing occurs between individuals, the study deeply sequenced the blood TCR repertoires of roughly 5 healthy adults. To increase sequencing depth and limit assay-specific biases, TCR repertoire library preparation and sequencing were carried out by different laboratories using diverse techniques. Per donor, leukapheresis produced somewhere between about 0.8 and 9 billion PBMCs.

With respect to this clone: No antigen is known for it. It has no much larger one-base neighbor in the sample; base qualities were not kept. The same CDR3 also results from other DNA sequences found in this sample.

Donors were healthy HIV-negative adults with no recently reported acute infections or vaccinations. Every donor was a Caucasian adult living in Nashville, Tennessee, USA. Magnetic negative selection was used to enrich CD4+ T cells, after which naive cells were positively selected on CD45RA and the negative fraction became the memory subset. After blood collection by leukapheresis, PBMCs were isolated using Ficoll-Histopaque density gradient centrifugation and then cryopreserved in the vapor phase of liquid nitrogen. Analytical flow cytometry was used to check the purity and quantity of each magnetically sorted T cell population. From each sorted fraction, genomic DNA was isolated and quantified by UV absorbance on a Nanodrop 2000c. V is cut back by 6 bases and J by 6 bases, with 2 bases in the junction unmatched. The germline V gene yields MNHEY for CDR1 and SVGAGI for CDR2. Counted from cysteine to phenylalanine, this CDR3 has 12 amino acids. Only the CDR3 portion is preserved as DNA: 36 bases, with reading frame beginning at the first base.

On the study overall, not on this receptor specifically: Rarefaction of sorted-subset datasets indicated incomplete sequencing despite the large sequencing depth. The small number of donors limited the genetic and exposure-history diversity represented. Clonotypes shared by all four sorted-subset donors showed higher generation probabilities than non-shared clonotypes. Larger estimated clonotype richness was generally found for naive subsets than for memory subsets. Only blood was sampled, and tissue TCR repertoires likely differ from those in blood. Across four donors, approximately 5% of naive CD4, approximately 3.6% of naive CD8, around 2.5% of memory CD4, and over 0.35% of memory CD8 clonotypes were shared. Pairwise subsampling led to the expectation that sequencing depth would affect the degree of clonotype sharing among donors.

TCR CDR3 regions were amplified from genomic DNA by multiplex PCR using the deep immunoSEQ assay. Extracted genomic DNA from each cell subset was spread evenly across all wells of several immunoSEQ 96-well plates, with each plate serving as a replicate. For sorted subsets, 200 ng of genomic DNA, equivalent to roughly 33,000 T cell genomes, went into each replicate PCR. The purified libraries were quantified using a Qubit 3.0 fluorometer, sized with a Bioanalyzer 2100, and then quantified again using the KAPA Library Quantification kit. Each immunoSEQ 96-well plate was sequenced on its own single-read 150-cycle Illumina NextSeq 550 flow cell. As for the authors' bioinformatics: Because the immunoSEQ output held only junctional sequences and lacked quality scores, the filtering could not match the filtering applied to full-length reads. Sequences were annotated with PyIR, a Python wrapper for IgBLAST v1.9, using IMGT germline references to assign V/J genes and CDR3. Reads with weak V/J assignments (E-value above 1e-6), missing CDR3, stop codons, out-of-frame junctions, or ambiguous translated residues were removed. V3J clonotypes were defined as sequences sharing the same inferred V gene, J gene, and CDR3 amino acid sequence. To compute the percentage overlap between repertoires, the number of shared unique clonotypes was divided by the size of the smaller repertoire. Richness of each repertoire was evaluated using RTK rarefaction, the Chao1 estimator, and Recon v2.1 estimates of unobserved clonotypes. For all TCRbeta clonotypes obtained by the gDNA method from a few donors, generation probabilities were computed with OLGA. Held by TCRdb, this immuneACCESS table contains in-frame sequences only and omits some clones. Under half of the omission traces to an unresolved V gene where checked; the cause of the rest is unknown. The DNA gave D and trimming, while V, J and clone size come from that table. Recorded for this sample are about 2.3 million clones; 85% to 95% of them occurred a single time. The ten largest clones add up to under 0.45% of the sample.

Recombination joined TRBV6-5 with TRBJ2-1; 7 junctional bases match TRBD2. Source material: naive CD4+ T cells from PBMCs. The cell subset or site label corresponds to: CD45RA+ positively selected. The receptor was isolated from a man younger than 35 in good health. Some clones in this sample may be carry-over from other donors' samples. For the CDR3, the sequence is CASSRGGNEQFF. In nucleotides, the sequence is TGTGCCAGCAGCCGCGGGGGCAATGAGCAGTTCTTC.